Below are 14 T cell receptor beta chains sequenced from a single sample in a study of blood T cell repertoires in COVID-19. Profiled with immunoSEQ multiplex PCR; TCRdb holds only in-frame clones, not every one. The sample records roughly 110,000 clones, roughly 76% being singletons. The sequencing input was peripheral blood. These receptors all stem from a human donor in a cohort sampled during active COVID-19.

The chain combines TRBV7-8 with TRBJ2-1; TRBD2 matches 11 bases. CDR1 is SGHVS and CDR2 is FQNEAQ in the germline V gene. This CDR3 has 17 amino acids. With 7 bases clipped from V and 5 bases from J, the junction kept 13 bases outside the gene matches. CDR3 amino acids: CASIMGLAGGSHNEQFF. CDR3 coding DNA: TGTGCCAGCATCATGGGGCTAGCGGGAGGTTCTCACAATGAGCAGTTCTTC.

This chain connects TRBV4-3 to TRBJ2-1, with 8 bases matching TRBD2. Germline values: CDR1 LGHNA, CDR2 YSLEER. This CDR3 has 17 residues. J gave up 4 bases and V 0 bases, and 8 bases lay outside the gene matches. The CDR3 DNA reads as TGCGCCAGCAGCCAAGATCGGGTAGCGGGATCATACAATGAGCAGTTCTTC. Translation gives CASSQDRVAGSYNEQFF.

As for this clone: The same CDR3 is also encoded by other DNA sequences in this sample. The gene calls are TRBV30 and TRBJ1-2; tentatively, D is TRBD1 (6 bases). This CDR3 region has 13 residues. Germline V lookup: CDR1 GTSNPN, CDR2 SVGIG (reference sequence). V lost 5 bases and J 1 base, leaving 11 bases between the germline ends. The CDR3 DNA follows: TGTGCCTGGGGAACAGGGATTAACTATGGCTACACCTTC. Residues: CAWGTGINYGYTF.

V usage is TRBV5-1 and J usage is TRBJ2-7, with 13 bases aligning to TRBD2. The CDR3 runs to 14 residues. The V gene's germline CDR1 is SGHRS and CDR2 YFSETQ. V dropped 3 bases and J dropped 3; count of bases not matched to a gene: 0. CDR3 in amino acids: CASSWTSGSYEQYF. The CDR3 DNA follows: TGCGCCAGCAGCTGGACTAGCGGGAGCTACGAGCAGTACTTC.

This sequence joins TRBV5-6 and TRBJ2-6, with a possible D match to TRBD2 (5 bases). The V gene's germline CDR1 is SGHDT and CDR2 YYEEEE. The CDR3 totals 17 residues. V dropped 3 bases and J dropped 2 bases, with 15 bases sitting between them. The CDR3 nucleotides are TGTGCCAGCAGCTCTCCGGGAACCGCGGCTGGGGCCAACGTCCTGACTTTC. Translated: CASSSPGTAAGANVLTF.

J is TRBJ1-2 and V is TRBV18; 7 bases agree with TRBD1. Per the germline V gene, CDR1 is KGHSH and CDR2 is LQKENI. Germline trimming cut 3 bases from V and 7 bases from J; bases unmatched to any gene: 8. This CDR3 is 14 amino acids long. CDR3 in amino acids: CASSPADRVGGYTF. The CDR3 bases are TGTGCCAGCTCACCCGCCGACAGGGTAGGTGGCTACACCTTC.

This chain connects TRBV27 to TRBJ1-2, with TRBD1 identical over 7 bases. CDR3 length: 18 amino acids. From germline, CDR1 is MNHEY and CDR2 SMNVEV (reference sequence). Germline trimming cut 0 bases from V and 8 bases from J; bases unmatched to any gene: 18. CDR3 loop: CASSLSPTQGPVLGGYTF. CDR3 sequence (DNA): TGTGCCAGCAGTTTATCACCGACACAGGGGCCGGTCCTCGGCGGCTACACCTTC.

The genes are TRBV10-1 and TRBJ2-1; 14 bases agree with TRBD2. V lost 2 bases to trimming and J lost 4 bases; unmatched junction nucleotides: 4. This CDR3 is 17 amino acids long. The germline CDR1 and CDR2 sequences are WNHNN and SYGVQD (reference sequence). As DNA, the CDR3 is TGCGCCAGCAGTGAGCCGCGGACTAGCGGGAGGTACAATGAGCAGTTCTTC. Amino acids: CASSEPRTSGRYNEQFF.

The chain links TRBV28 to TRBJ1-4, with 7 bases lining up with TRBD1. V was clipped by 8 bases and J by 0 bases; unmatched bases: 6. The CDR3 extends over 15 amino acids. Germline-derived CDR1 and CDR2 are MDHEN and SYDVKM. The DNA for the CDR3 is TGTGCCAGCGGACAGGTCGCTGCAACTAATGAAAAACTGTTTTTT. Translation: CASGQVAATNEKLFF.

The V call is TRBV11-3, the J call TRBJ1-1; the match to TRBD1 covers 7 bases. The CDR3 consists of 16 residues. The V segment lost 5 bases and the J segment 0 bases; nucleotides outside the gene matches: 9. CDR1 and CDR2 from the germline V gene are SGHNT and YENEEA. This CDR3 is CASSRYRDRLNTEAFF. The DNA for the CDR3 is TGTGCCAGCAGCCGTTACCGGGACAGATTGAACACTGAAGCTTTCTTT. Based on the CDR3 plus reference TRBV11-3 and TRBJ1-1, the full variable domain is EAGVVQSPRYKIIEKKQPVAFWCNPISGHNTLYWYLQNLGQGPELLIRYENEEAVDDSQLPKDRFSAERLKGVDSTLKIQPAELGDSAVYLCASSRYRDRLNTEAFFGQGTRLTVV.

This clone has a single count. The chain couples TRBV29-1 to TRBJ2-7; 10 bases line up with TRBD2. The CDR3 loop spans 14 amino acids. With 3 bases clipped from V and 7 bases from J, the junction kept 9 bases outside the gene matches. The germline gives CDR1 SQVTM, CDR2 ANQGSEA. The DNA of the CDR3 is TGCAGCGTTGAGGGTGAGCGGGGGGGATTTGAGCAGTACTTC. It encodes CSVEGERGGFEQYF.

The chain carries TRBV28 and TRBJ2-5; the match to TRBD2 covers 11 bases. The CDR3 is 17 residues long. V trimming: 2 bases; J trimming: 5 bases; junction bases outside the gene matches: 10. CDR1 MDHEN and CDR2 SYDVKM come from the germline V gene. CDR3: CASSLESLAGGGETQYF. CDR3 sequence (DNA): TGTGCCAGCAGTTTAGAGTCCCTAGCGGGAGGTGGGGAGACCCAGTACTTC.

The gene calls are TRBV10-3 and TRBJ1-1; D uncertain. This CDR3 is built from 14 residues. The V gene's germline CDR1 is ENHRY and CDR2 SYGVKD. The ends were cut back, 2 bases at V and 0 bases at J, with 7 bases in the middle. The CDR3 loop is CAISETDMNTEAFF. The CDR3 DNA follows: TGTGCCATCAGTGAGACAGACATGAACACTGAAGCTTTCTTT.

V and J are TRBV6-5 and TRBJ2-7, with D possibly matching TRBD2 (5 bases). Germline CDR1 and CDR2: MNHEY and SVGAGI. The CDR3 has 14 amino acids. V shed 4 bases and J shed 0 bases, with 10 bases lying between them. DNA for the CDR3: TGTGCCAGCAGTTTCGGGATGAGCTCCTACGAGCAGTACTTC. This encodes CASSFGMSSYEQYF.